What follows are 30 T cell receptor beta chains derived from one specimen sequenced in a study of shared clonotypes between healthy human individuals (dated by TCRdb to 2019 to 2021). Libraries were built with the immunoSEQ multiplex PCR assay. Held by TCRdb, this immuneACCESS table contains in-frame sequences only and omits some clones. Under half of the omission traces to an unresolved V gene where checked; the cause of the rest is unknown. In all, the sample holds hundreds of thousands of clones, and about 78% of those were seen once. The ten largest clonotypes hold 1.5% to 2% of the sample. Sequenced sample: memory CD4+ T cells sorted from blood. In light of the paper, this sample's cell subset or site label describes: CD45RA-negative fraction. The receptors were gathered from a woman aged 25 to 39 in good health.

The chain carries TRBV4-1 and TRBJ1-3; TRBD1 might be the D (5 bases). Germline V lookup: CDR1 MGHRA, CDR2 YSYEKL. The CDR3 sequence is 12 residues long. Trimming left V 4 bases short and J 8 bases short, with 9 bases between. The CDR3 nucleotides are TGCGCCAGCAGCCGCCAAGGGGACACCATATATTTT. This codes for CASSRQGDTIYF.

This clone was picked up many times. The chain combines TRBV7-6 with TRBJ1-1; D ambiguous. The ends were cut back, 5 bases at V and 0 bases at J, with 22 bases in the middle. The CDR3 has 18 amino acids. From germline, CDR1 is SGHVS and CDR2 FNYEAQ. CDR3 in amino acids: CASSMVAPTGHMNTEAFF. CDR3 DNA sequence: TGTGCCAGCAGCATGGTAGCCCCGACGGGTCACATGAACACTGAAGCTTTCTTT.

This rearrangement joins TRBV7-9 to TRBJ2-1, with D tentatively TRBD2 (5 bases). The CDR3 runs 13 residues. Per the germline V gene, CDR1 is SEHNR and CDR2 is FQNEAQ (reference sequence). V gave up 1 base and J gave up 8 bases, with 9 bases separating them. As DNA, the CDR3 is TGTGCCAGCAGCTTAGGTGAGGGATATGAGCAGTTCTTC. This encodes CASSLGEGYEQFF.

The V and J genes are TRBV7-9 and TRBJ2-1, with a weak D call TRBD2 (5 bases). The V gene lost 4 bases and the J gene lost 5 bases, with 9 bases spanning the gap. The germline gives CDR1 SEHNR, CDR2 FQNEAQ (reference sequence). CDR3 length: 13 residues. CDR3 protein: CASSSDSNNEQFF. DNA of the CDR3: TGTGCCAGCAGCTCGGACTCAAACAATGAGCAGTTCTTC.

This clone was recorded a few times. This sample also contains other DNA sequences that code for the same CDR3. The chain couples TRBV5-1 to TRBJ2-3; TRBD2 might be the D (6 bases). The ends were cut back, 3 bases at V and 2 bases at J, with 10 bases in the middle. The CDR3 is 14 amino acids. Looked up from germline, CDR1 is SGHRS and CDR2 is YFSETQ. The DNA of the CDR3 is TGCGCCAGCAGCTATGGGACTCTCACAGATACGCAGTATTTT. It translates to CASSYGTLTDTQYF.

This clone was counted a few times. The chain joins TRBV5-1 to TRBJ1-1, with D perhaps TRBD1 (5 bases). V was trimmed by 4 bases and J by 4 bases, leaving 26 bases between them. Germline V lookup: CDR1 SGHRS, CDR2 YFSETQ. This CDR3 has 18 residues. The CDR3 bases are TGCGCCAGCAGCAGGCAAACCGGCGGGGGAAAATTGGGCACTGAAGCTTTCTTT. Its translation is CASSRQTGGGKLGTEAFF.

The chain employs TRBV28 and TRBJ2-5; 7 nucleotides line up with TRBD1. V gave up 4 bases and J gave up 5 bases; unmatched junction bases: 7. Per the germline V gene, CDR1 is MDHEN and CDR2 is SYDVKM. The CDR3 sequence is 14 residues long. The CDR3 DNA is TGTGCCAGCAGTTCGGGACAGTTTATCGAGACCCAGTACTTC. Translating it yields CASSSGQFIETQYF.

The chain is built from TRBV11-2 and TRBJ2-7; either TRBD1 or TRBD2 may supply D (6 bases each). CDR1 is SGHAT, CDR2 FQNNGV, per germline. The CDR3 has 14 amino acids. V lost 1 base, J lost 4 bases, and 11 bases lay in between. The CDR3 region has the DNA TGTGCCAGCAGCTTAGTTCCGGGGGCGTACGAGCAGTACTTC. It specifies CASSLVPGAYEQYF.

The chain couples TRBV7-9 to TRBJ1-2, with D possibly being TRBD1 (5 bases). The CDR3 extends over 14 amino acids. V lost 4 bases, J lost 3 bases, and 12 bases lay in between. Germline-derived CDR1 and CDR2 are SEHNR and FQNEAQ (reference sequence). CDR3 in amino acids: CASSSTGVDYGYTF. For the CDR3, the DNA is TGTGCCAGCAGCTCCACAGGAGTTGACTATGGCTACACCTTC.

V is TRBV7-9 and J is TRBJ2-7; TRBD1 is a possible D gene (5 bases). Germline V gene lookup returns CDR1 SEHNR and CDR2 FQNEAQ (reference sequence). V lost 4 bases and J lost 3, with 10 bases in between. The CDR3 contains 13 residues. For the CDR3, the DNA is TGTGCCAGCAGCTCAGACAGCCACTACGAGCAGTACTTC. Its protein is CASSSDSHYEQYF.

In its sample, this clone was seen a few times. CDR3 DNA sequence: TGTGCCAGCTCGCTTAACAGGGAGGTCAGCAATGAGCAGTTCTTC. Its translation: CASSLNREVSNEQFF. The rearrangement joins TRBV18 to TRBJ2-1, with D tentatively TRBD1 or TRBD2 (6 bases each). Between the trimmed V and J ends, which lost 6 bases and 6 bases, there was a span of 18 bases. There are 15 residues in the CDR3. Per the germline V gene, CDR1 is KGHSH and CDR2 is LQKENI.

The rearrangement joins TRBV7-8 to TRBJ2-7; TRBD1 matches 10 bases. Germline lookup yields CDR1 SGHVS and CDR2 FQNEAQ. There are 17 residues in the CDR3. With V trimmed by 5 bases and J by 1 base, 11 bases remained unmatched. CDR3: CASSGRTGGSISYEQYF. The CDR3 bases are TGTGCCAGCAGCGGAAGGACAGGGGGTTCTATTTCCTACGAGCAGTACTTC. The entire variable domain, with the rest obtained from reference TRBV7-8 and TRBJ2-7, is as follows: GAGVSQSPRYKVAKRGQDVALRCDPISGHVSLFWYQQALGQGPEFLTYFQNEAQLDKSGLPSDRFFAERPEGSVSTLKIQRTQQEDSAVYLCASSGRTGGSISYEQYFGPGTRLTVT.

A word on this clone: Other nucleotide sequences from this sample produce the same CDR3. This rearrangement joins TRBV6-1 to TRBJ2-7; possible D gene TRBD1, 6 bases. The CDR3 loop spans 12 amino acids. Germline CDR1 and CDR2: MNHNS and SASEGT. Trimming shortened V by 6 bases and J by 3 bases, and 9 bases separated the two germline ends. As DNA, the CDR3 is TGTGCCAGCAGCCGACAGGTCTACGAGCAGTACTTC. It translates to CASSRQVYEQYF.

Notes on this clone: Other DNA sequences in the sample encode the same CDR3. The chain combines TRBV5-1 with TRBJ2-3; D possibly corresponds to TRBD1 (5 bases). Germline-derived CDR1 and CDR2 are SGHRS and YFSETQ. CDR3 length: 14 residues. Trimming shortened V by 0 bases and J by 6 bases, and 11 bases separated the two germline ends. In DNA, the CDR3 is TGCGCCAGCAGCTTGGGGCAGGGTGCCGATACGCAGTATTTT. It translates to CASSLGQGADTQYF. Drawing the rest from reference TRBV5-1 and TRBJ2-3, the complete variable domain is KAGVTQTPRYLIKTRGQQVTLSCSPISGHRSVSWYQQTPGQGLQFLFEYFSETQRNKGNFPGRFSGRQFSNSRSEMNVSTLELGDSALYLCASSLGQGADTQYFGPGTRLTVL.

The V gene is TRBV2, the J gene TRBJ1-3, with a weak D call TRBD1 (6 bases). The V gene's germline CDR1 is SNHLY and CDR2 FYNNEI. The CDR3 is 16 residues long. The germline V and J ends were trimmed by 2 bases and 3 bases, with 14 bases remaining between them. CDR3 DNA: TGTGCCAGCAGTGAATTGGGGGGACATCGTGGAAACACCATATATTTT. It is translated as CASSELGGHRGNTIYF.

The chain uses TRBV5-4 and TRBJ1-5, with TRBD1 as a possible D gene (5 bases). This CDR3 comprises 15 residues. Trimming cost V 1 base and J 1 base, with 9 bases left between them. Germline V CDR1 and CDR2: SGHNT, YYREEE (reference sequence). CDR3 region: CASSLTGVSNQPQHF. Written as DNA, the CDR3 is TGTGCCAGCAGCTTGACAGGTGTCAGCAATCAGCCCCAGCATTTT.

This rearrangement joins TRBV19 to TRBJ1-2; 7 bases are a match to TRBD1. CDR3 length: 15 amino acids. With V trimmed by 6 bases and J by 2 bases, 9 bases remained unmatched. In germline, CDR1 is LNHDA, CDR2 SQIVND (reference sequence). The CDR3 DNA sequence: TGTGCCAGTAGCCTAACAGGGGCCGGGAACTATGGCTACACCTTC. It specifies CASSLTGAGNYGYTF.

This rearrangement joins TRBV5-4 to TRBJ2-7, with D perhaps TRBD1 (5 bases). The germline gives CDR1 SGHNT, CDR2 YYREEE (reference sequence). The V end was cut by 3 bases, the J end by 3 bases, with 16 bases between. The CDR3 length is 15 residues. This chain's CDR3 is CASSSAVGHIYEQYF. For the CDR3, the DNA is TGTGCCAGCAGCTCCGCCGTCGGACACATCTACGAGCAGTACTTC.

A few counts support this clone. The same CDR3 also results from other DNA sequences found in this sample. This CDR3 reads CASSLTENYGYTF. The CDR3 DNA sequence: TGTGCCAGCAGCTTGACGGAAAACTATGGCTACACCTTC. This chain connects TRBV5-6 to TRBJ1-2; D is unclear. Germline values: CDR1 SGHDT, CDR2 YYEEEE. This CDR3 contains 13 residues. The V end lost 1 base, the J end lost 2 bases, and 6 bases lay between the germline ends.

The V gene is TRBV11-3, the J gene TRBJ2-3, with 13 bases fitting TRBD2. The CDR3 is 16 amino acids. From germline, CDR1 is SGHNT and CDR2 YENEEA. Unmatched junction bases numbered 3, after V lost 5 bases and J lost 1 base. This chain's CDR3 is CASSHGLAGGTDTQYF. The CDR3 coding sequence is TGTGCCAGCAGCCACGGACTAGCGGGAGGCACAGATACGCAGTATTTT. Full variable domain (missing parts from reference TRBV11-3 and TRBJ2-3): EAGVVQSPRYKIIEKKQPVAFWCNPISGHNTLYWYLQNLGQGPELLIRYENEEAVDDSQLPKDRFSAERLKGVDSTLKIQPAELGDSAVYLCASSHGLAGGTDTQYFGPGTRLTVL.

The chain combines TRBV5-1 with TRBJ2-1, with 10 bases fitting TRBD1. V was clipped by 3 bases and J by 2 bases; unmatched bases: 2. CDR1 SGHRS and CDR2 YFSETQ come from the germline V gene. The CDR3 has 15 amino acids. Here the CDR3 DNA reads TGCGCCAGCAGCTGGGACAGGGGAACCTACAATGAGCAGTTCTTC. It yields the protein CASSWDRGTYNEQFF.

J is TRBJ2-1 and V is TRBV5-1; 10 bases are shared with TRBD2. From germline, CDR1 is SGHRS and CDR2 YFSETQ. The CDR3 has 14 residues. With V trimmed by 7 bases and J by 4 bases, 5 bases remained unmatched. As DNA, the CDR3 is TGCGCCAGCGGAGTAGCGGGAGGATACAATGAGCAGTTCTTC. Encoded protein: CASGVAGGYNEQFF.

The chain uses TRBV21-1 and TRBJ2-7. TRBV21-1 is designated a pseudogene. The CDR3 sequence is 13 residues long. Written as DNA, the CDR3 is TGTGCCAGCAGCAAAGAGGCCCACTACGAGCAGTACTTC. Translating it yields CASSKEAHYEQYF.

The chain combines TRBV7-9 with TRBJ2-1; D is tentatively TRBD1 or TRBD2 (7 bases each). The V gene lost 3 bases and the J gene lost 1 base, with 13 bases spanning the gap. CDR1 is SEHNR, CDR2 FQNEAQ, per germline (reference sequence). The CDR3 contains 16 residues. The CDR3 loop is CASSLGRGLSYNEQFF. The CDR3 DNA reads as TGTGCCAGCAGCTTGGGGAGGGGGCTATCCTACAATGAGCAGTTCTTC.

The J gene is TRBJ1-4, the V gene TRBV29-1; TRBD1 is a possible D gene (5 bases). V was cut by 7 bases and J by 8 bases, with 14 bases left in between. The germline gives CDR1 SQVTM, CDR2 ANQGSEA. CDR3 length: 12 residues. The CDR3 here is CSAIGAGEKLFF. CDR3 sequence (DNA): TGCAGCGCTATTGGGGCCGGGGAAAAACTGTTTTTT. The full variable domain, in which reference TRBV29-1 and TRBJ1-4 provide the parts outside the CDR3, is SAVISQKPSRDICQRGTSLTIQCQVDSQVTMMFWYRQQPGQSLTLIATANQGSEATYESGFVIDKFPISRPNLTFSTLTVSNMSPEDSSIYLCSAIGAGEKLFFGSGTQLSVL.

On this clone itself: Other DNA sequences from this sample encode an identical CDR3 as well. This rearrangement joins TRBV29-1 to TRBJ2-3; the match to TRBD2 covers 7 bases. CDR1 is SQVTM and CDR2 is ANQGSEA in the germline V gene. J gave up 3 bases and V 6 bases, and 3 bases lay outside the gene matches. CDR3 length: 12 residues. The chain's CDR3 is CSVDSGTDTQYF. CDR3 coding DNA: TGCAGCGTGGATAGCGGGACAGATACGCAGTATTTT.

V is TRBV7-2 and J is TRBJ2-3, with 12 bases matching TRBD2. V shed 5 bases and J 8 bases; nucleotides not matched to a gene: 8. CDR1 is SGHTA, CDR2 FQGNSA, per germline. This CDR3 spans 15 amino acids. CDR3 loop: CASSLALLAGGTQYF. The DNA for the CDR3 is TGTGCCAGCAGCCTTGCCCTACTAGCGGGAGGTACGCAGTATTTT.

The V call is TRBV28, the J call TRBJ2-5, with D possibly matching TRBD1 (5 bases). V lost 9 bases, J lost 5 bases, and 16 bases lay in between. CDR1 and CDR2 from the germline V gene are MDHEN and SYDVKM. The CDR3 length is 13 residues. The CDR3 here is CASHPAGQETQYF. As DNA, the CDR3 is TGTGCCAGTCATCCGGCAGGGCAGGAGACCCAGTACTTC.

V and J are TRBV30 and TRBJ1-1; D may be TRBD1 (5 bases). Between the trimmed V and J ends, which lost 2 bases and 0 bases, there was a span of 13 bases. This CDR3 has 15 residues. Germline CDR1 GTSNPN, CDR2 SVGIG (reference sequence). Here the CDR3 reads CAWSKQVSMNTEAFF. The CDR3 DNA reads TGTGCCTGGAGTAAACAGGTCAGCATGAACACTGAAGCTTTCTTT. The full variable domain, its missing parts supplied by reference TRBV30 and TRBJ1-1, is SQTIHQWPATLVQPVGSPLSLECTVEGTSNPNLYWYRQAAGRGLQLLFYSVGIGQISSEVPQNLSASRPQDRQFILSSKKLLLSDSGFYLCAWSKQVSMNTEAFFGQGTRLTVV.

The chain recombines TRBV9 with TRBJ2-5; no clear D gene. Looked up from germline, CDR1 is SGDLS and CDR2 is YYNGEE. Trimming removed 0 bases at V and 1 base at J, with 7 bases between. The CDR3 covers 14 residues. Here the CDR3 DNA reads TGTGCCAGCAGCGTAGCGGGCCTCCAAGAGACCCAGTACTTC. It specifies CASSVAGLQETQYF.